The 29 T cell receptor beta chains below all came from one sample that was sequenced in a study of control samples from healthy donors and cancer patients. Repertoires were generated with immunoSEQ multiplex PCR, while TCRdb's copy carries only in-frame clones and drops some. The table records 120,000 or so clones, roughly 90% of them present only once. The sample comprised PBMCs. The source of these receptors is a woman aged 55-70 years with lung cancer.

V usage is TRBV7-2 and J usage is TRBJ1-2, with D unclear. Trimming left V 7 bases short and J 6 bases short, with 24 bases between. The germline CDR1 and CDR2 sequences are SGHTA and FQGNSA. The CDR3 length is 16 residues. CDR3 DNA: TGTGCCAGCACCCCCCAAGGGCGAACTCCCCAAAATGGCTACACCTTC. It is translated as CASTPQGRTPQNGYTF.

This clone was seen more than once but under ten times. CDR3 bases: TGTGCCAGCAGTATGATCGGAGATAATTCACCCCTCCACTTT. Translation: CASSMIGDNSPLHF. The chain has TRBV27 and TRBJ1-6; no firm D call. CDR3 length equals 14 residues. The ends were cut back, 5 bases at V and 5 bases at J, with 10 bases in the middle. Per germline, CDR1 MNHEY and CDR2 SMNVEV (reference sequence).

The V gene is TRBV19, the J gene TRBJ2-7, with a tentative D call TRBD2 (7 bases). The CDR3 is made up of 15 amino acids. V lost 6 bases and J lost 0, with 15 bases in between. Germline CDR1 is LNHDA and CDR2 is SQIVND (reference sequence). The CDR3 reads CASRMEAGASYEQYF. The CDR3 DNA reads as TGTGCCAGTAGGATGGAGGCGGGGGCCTCCTACGAGCAGTACTTC.

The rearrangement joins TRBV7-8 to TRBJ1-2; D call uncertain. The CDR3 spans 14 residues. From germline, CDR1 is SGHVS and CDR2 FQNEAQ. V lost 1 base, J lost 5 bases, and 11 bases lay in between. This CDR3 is CASSLVPDEYGYTF. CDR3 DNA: TGTGCCAGCAGCTTAGTTCCCGACGAGTATGGCTACACCTTC.

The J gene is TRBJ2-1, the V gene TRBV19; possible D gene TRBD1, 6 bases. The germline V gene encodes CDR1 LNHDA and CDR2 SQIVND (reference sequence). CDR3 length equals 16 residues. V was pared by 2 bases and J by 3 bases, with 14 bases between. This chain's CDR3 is CASSIRQGMGYNEQFF. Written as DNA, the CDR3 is TGTGCCAGTAGTATACGGCAGGGGATGGGCTACAATGAGCAGTTCTTC.

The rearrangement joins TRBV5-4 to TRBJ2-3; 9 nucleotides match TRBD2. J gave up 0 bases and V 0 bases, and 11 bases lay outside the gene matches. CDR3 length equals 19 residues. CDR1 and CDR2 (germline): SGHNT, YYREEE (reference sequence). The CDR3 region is CASSLEMRGGPTSTDTQYF. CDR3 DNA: TGTGCCAGCAGCTTGGAGATGCGGGGGGGCCCGACAAGCACAGATACGCAGTATTTT.

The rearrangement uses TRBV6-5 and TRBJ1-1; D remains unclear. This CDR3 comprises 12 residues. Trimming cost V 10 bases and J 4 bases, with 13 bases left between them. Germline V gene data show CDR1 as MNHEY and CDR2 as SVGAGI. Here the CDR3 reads CATVDSLTEAFF. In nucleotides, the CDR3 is TGTGCCACCGTTGACTCCCTCACTGAAGCTTTCTTT.

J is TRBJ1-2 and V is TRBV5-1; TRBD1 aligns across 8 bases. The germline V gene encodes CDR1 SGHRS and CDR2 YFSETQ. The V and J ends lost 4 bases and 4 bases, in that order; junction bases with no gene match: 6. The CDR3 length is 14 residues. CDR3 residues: CASSREGQGYGYTF. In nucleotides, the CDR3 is TGCGCCAGCAGCCGGGAAGGACAGGGCTATGGCTACACCTTC.

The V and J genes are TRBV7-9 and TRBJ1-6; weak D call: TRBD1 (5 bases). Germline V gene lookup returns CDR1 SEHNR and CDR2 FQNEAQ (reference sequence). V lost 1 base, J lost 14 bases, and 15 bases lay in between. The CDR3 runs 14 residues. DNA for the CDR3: TGTGCCAGCAGCTTAGGAGACAGCCCTAGGGCCCTCCACTTT. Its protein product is CASSLGDSPRALHF.

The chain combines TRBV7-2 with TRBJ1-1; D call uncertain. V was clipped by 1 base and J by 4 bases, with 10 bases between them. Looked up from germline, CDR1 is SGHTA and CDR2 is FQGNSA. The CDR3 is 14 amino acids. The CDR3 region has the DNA TGTGCCAGCAGCTTAGTTTCGGAGGGCACTGAAGCTTTCTTT. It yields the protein CASSLVSEGTEAFF. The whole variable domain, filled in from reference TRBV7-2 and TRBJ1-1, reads GAGVSQSPSNKVTEKGKDVELRCDPISGHTALYWYRQSLGQGLEFLIYFQGNSAPDKSGLPSDRFSAERTGGSVSTLTIQRTQQEDSAVYLCASSLVSEGTEAFFGQGTRLTVV.

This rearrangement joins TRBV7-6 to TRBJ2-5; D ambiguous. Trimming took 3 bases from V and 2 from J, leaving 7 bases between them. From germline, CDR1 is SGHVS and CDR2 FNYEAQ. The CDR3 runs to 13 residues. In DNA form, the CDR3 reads TGTGCCAGCAGCTTGACTTTTCAAGAGACCCAGTACTTC. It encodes CASSLTFQETQYF.

The CDR3 region has the DNA TGTGCCAGCAGCTTAGTCTCGGGGGGAGGCGGCTACACCTTC. Amino acid sequence: CASSLVSGGGGYTF. This chain uses TRBV5-4 with TRBJ1-2, with D possibly being TRBD1 (5 bases). Germline V gene data show CDR1 as SGHNT and CDR2 as YYREEE (reference sequence). The V gene lost 2 bases and the J gene lost 8 bases, with 16 bases spanning the gap. The CDR3 is made up of 14 amino acids.

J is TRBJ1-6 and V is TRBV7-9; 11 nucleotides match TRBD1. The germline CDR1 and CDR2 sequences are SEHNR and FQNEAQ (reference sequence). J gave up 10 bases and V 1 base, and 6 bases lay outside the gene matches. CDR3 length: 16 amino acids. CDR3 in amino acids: CASSLESGQGASPLHF. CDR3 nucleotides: TGTGCCAGCAGCTTAGAGAGCGGACAGGGGGCCTCACCCCTCCACTTT.

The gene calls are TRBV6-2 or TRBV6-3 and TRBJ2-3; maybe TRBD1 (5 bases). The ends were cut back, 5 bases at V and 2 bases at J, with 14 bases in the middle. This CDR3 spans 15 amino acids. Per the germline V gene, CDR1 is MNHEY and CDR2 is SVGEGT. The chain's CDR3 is CASSQQGSNTDTQYF. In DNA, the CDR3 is TGTGCCAGCAGTCAGCAGGGTAGTAACACAGATACGCAGTATTTT.

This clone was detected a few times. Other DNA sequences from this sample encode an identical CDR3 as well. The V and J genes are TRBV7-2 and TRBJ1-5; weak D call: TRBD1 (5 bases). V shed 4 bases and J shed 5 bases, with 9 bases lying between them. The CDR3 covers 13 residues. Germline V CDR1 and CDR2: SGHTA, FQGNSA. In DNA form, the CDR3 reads TGTGCCAGCAGCTCCCAAGGGGATCAGCCCCAGCATTTT. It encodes CASSSQGDQPQHF.

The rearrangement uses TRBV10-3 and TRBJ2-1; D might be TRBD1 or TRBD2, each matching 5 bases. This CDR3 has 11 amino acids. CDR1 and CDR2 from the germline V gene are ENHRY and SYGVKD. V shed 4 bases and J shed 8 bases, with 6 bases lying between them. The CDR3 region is CAISVGDEQFF. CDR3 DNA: TGTGCCATCAGTGTGGGGGATGAGCAGTTCTTC.

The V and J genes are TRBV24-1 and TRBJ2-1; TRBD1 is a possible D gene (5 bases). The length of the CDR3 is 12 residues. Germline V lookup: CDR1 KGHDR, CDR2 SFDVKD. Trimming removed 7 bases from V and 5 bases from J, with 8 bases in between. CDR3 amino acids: CATRDTNNEQFF. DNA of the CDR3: TGTGCCACCAGGGACACTAACAATGAGCAGTTCTTC.

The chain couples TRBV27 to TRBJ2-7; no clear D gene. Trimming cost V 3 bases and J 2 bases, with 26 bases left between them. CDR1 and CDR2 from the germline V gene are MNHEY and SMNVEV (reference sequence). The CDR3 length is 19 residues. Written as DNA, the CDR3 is TGTGCCAGCAGTTTTCGAACCTCAAGAGCCCTCACCGAAACCTACGAGCAGTACTTC. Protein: CASSFRTSRALTETYEQYF.

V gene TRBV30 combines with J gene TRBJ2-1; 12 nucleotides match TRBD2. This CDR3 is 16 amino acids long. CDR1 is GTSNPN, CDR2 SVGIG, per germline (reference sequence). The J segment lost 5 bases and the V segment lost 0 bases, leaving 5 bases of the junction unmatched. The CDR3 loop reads CAWSVGGTSGHNEQFF. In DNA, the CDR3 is TGTGCCTGGAGTGTAGGGGGGACTAGCGGGCACAATGAGCAGTTCTTC.

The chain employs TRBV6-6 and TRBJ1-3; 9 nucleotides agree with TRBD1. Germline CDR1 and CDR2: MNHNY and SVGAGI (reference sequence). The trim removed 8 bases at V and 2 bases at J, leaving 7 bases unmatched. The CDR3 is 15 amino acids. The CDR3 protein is CASGSGTGTGNTIYF. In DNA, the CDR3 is TGTGCCAGCGGTTCAGGGACAGGGACTGGAAACACCATATATTTT.

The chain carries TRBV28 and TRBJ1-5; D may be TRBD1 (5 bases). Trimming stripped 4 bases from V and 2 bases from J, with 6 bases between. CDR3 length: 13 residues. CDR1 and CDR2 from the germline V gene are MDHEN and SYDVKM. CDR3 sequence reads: CASSWGGNQPQHF. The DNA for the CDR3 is TGTGCCAGCAGTTGGGGGGGCAATCAGCCCCAGCATTTT.

The CDR3 nucleotides are TGTGCCAGCAGCCCGCCGGGGTTCTATGGCTACACCTTC. Amino acids: CASSPPGFYGYTF. This chain uses TRBV6-5 with TRBJ1-2, with unresolved D. The germline V gene has CDR1 MNHEY and CDR2 SVGAGI. Trimming removed 6 bases from V and 4 bases from J, with 12 bases in between. This CDR3 has 13 amino acids.

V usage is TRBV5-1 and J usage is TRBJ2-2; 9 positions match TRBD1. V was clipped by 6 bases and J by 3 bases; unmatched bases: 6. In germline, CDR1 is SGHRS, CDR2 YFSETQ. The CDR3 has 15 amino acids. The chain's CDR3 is CASKVRTGDTGELFF. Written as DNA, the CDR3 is TGCGCCAGCAAAGTCCGGACAGGGGACACCGGGGAGCTGTTTTTT.

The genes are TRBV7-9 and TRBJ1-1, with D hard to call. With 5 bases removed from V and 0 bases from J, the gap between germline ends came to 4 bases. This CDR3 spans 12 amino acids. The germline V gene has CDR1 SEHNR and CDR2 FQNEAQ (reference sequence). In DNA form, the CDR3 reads TGTGCCAGCAGCCCGGTGAACACTGAAGCTTTCTTT. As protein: CASSPVNTEAFF.

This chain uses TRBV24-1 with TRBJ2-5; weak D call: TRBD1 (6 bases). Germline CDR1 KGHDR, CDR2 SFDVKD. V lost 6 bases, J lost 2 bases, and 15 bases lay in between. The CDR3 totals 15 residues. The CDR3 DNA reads TGTGCCACCAGTTGGGGAACAGGGAAACAAGAGACCCAGTACTTC. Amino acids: CATSWGTGKQETQYF.

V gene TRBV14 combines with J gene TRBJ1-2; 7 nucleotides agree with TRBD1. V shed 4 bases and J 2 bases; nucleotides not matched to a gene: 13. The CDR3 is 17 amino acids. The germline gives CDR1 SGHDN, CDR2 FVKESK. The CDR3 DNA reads TGTGCCAGCAGCCCCTTCGTTACAGGGGCCCTAAACTATGGCTACACCTTC. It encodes CASSPFVTGALNYGYTF.

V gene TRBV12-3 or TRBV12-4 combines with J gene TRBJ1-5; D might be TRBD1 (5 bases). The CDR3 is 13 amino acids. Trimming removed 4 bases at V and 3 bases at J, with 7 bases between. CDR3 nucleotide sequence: TGTGCCAGCAGTTCACAGGACAATCAGCCCCAGCATTTT. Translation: CASSSQDNQPQHF.

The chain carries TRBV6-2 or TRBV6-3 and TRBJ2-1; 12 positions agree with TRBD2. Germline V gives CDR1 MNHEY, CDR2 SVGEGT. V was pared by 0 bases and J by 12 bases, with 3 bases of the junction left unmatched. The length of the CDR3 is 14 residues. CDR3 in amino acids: CASSYSTLAGGQFF. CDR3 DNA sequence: TGTGCCAGCAGTTACTCGACACTAGCGGGAGGGCAGTTCTTC.

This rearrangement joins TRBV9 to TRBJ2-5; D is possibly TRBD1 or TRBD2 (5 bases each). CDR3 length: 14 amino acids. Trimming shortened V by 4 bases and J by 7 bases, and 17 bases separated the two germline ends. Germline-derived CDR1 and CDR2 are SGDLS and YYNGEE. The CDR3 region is CASSSGTPDVTQYF. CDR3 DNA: TGTGCCAGCAGCTCAGGGACGCCCGATGTGACCCAGTACTTC.